The source of this TCR beta chain is a study of T-cell reconstitution after alpha-beta-depleted transplantation in children. General observations from the study: At around two months after transplant, the alpha-beta T cells were reportedly derived from several hundred expanded clones that came from non-depleted graft cells. T cells produced anew were the main source of T-cell counts and diversity one year after transplant. The study traced high day-60 TCRbeta diversity in some patients to surviving recipient T cells and thymic progenitors.

This clonotype was recorded at least ten times. Its antigen is unknown. The authors prepared the TCRbeta library with unique molecular identifiers. Via MiXCR, TCRdb re-called the PCR reads, giving one row per CDR3 protein. Among fewer than 550,000 distinct CDR3 sequences listed, over 9.5% were seen once. V lost 0 bases, J lost 3 bases, and 18 bases lay in between. CDR3 length: 18 amino acids. The germline gives CDR1 LNHNV, CDR2 YYDKDF (reference sequence). The source is a child aged 2-15 years with inherited bone marrow failure, due to receive a stem cell transplant. This specimen consisted of PBMCs, obtained before TCRalphabeta/CD19-depleted stem cell transplant. V gene TRBV15 combines with J gene TRBJ1-5; D is undetermined. The DNA for the CDR3 is TGTGCCACCAGCAGAGATTTACTGGAGGGTTTCAACAATCAGCCCCAGCATTTT. Translated, it gives CATSRDLLEGFNNQPQHF. Together with reference TRBV15 and TRBJ1-5, the CDR3 gives the full variable domain: DAMVIQNPRYQVTQFGKPVTLSCSQTLNHNVMYWYQQKSSQAPKLLFHYYDKDFNNEADTPDNFQSRRPNTSFCFLDIRSPGLGDTAMYLCATSRDLLEGFNNQPQHFGDGTRLSIL.